The 27 T cell receptor beta chains in this list originate from one sample, sequenced in a study of shared clonotypes between healthy human individuals. This table comes from immunoSEQ multiplex PCR, and its TCRdb copy is limited to in-frame clones, with some not included. Found here are millions of clones, approximately 94% of them singletons; the top ten hold 1.7%. The naive CD8 subset, CD45RO-negative cells positively selected for CCR7, excluded terminally differentiated effector memory CD45RA+ cells. Sample: naive CD8+ T cells from PBMCs. These receptors were collected from a man in his late teens or twenties in good health. Some clones in this sample may be carry-over from other donors' samples.

This chain connects TRBV11-3 to TRBJ2-1, with 8 nucleotides matching TRBD2. Germline CDR1 reads SGHNT; CDR2 reads YENEEA. The CDR3 has 15 amino acids. J gave up 8 bases and V 3 bases, and 9 bases lay outside the gene matches. The CDR3 coding sequence is TGTGCCAGCAGCTTGCCGGGACTAGGTATCGATGAGCAGTTCTTC. Its protein is CASSLPGLGIDEQFF. Supplemented by reference TRBV11-3 and TRBJ2-1, the full variable domain reads EAGVVQSPRYKIIEKKQPVAFWCNPISGHNTLYWYLQNLGQGPELLIRYENEEAVDDSQLPKDRFSAERLKGVDSTLKIQPAELGDSAVYLCASSLPGLGIDEQFFGPGTRLTVL.

The chain links TRBV19 to TRBJ2-7; TRBD1 or TRBD2 may be the D gene (6 bases each). The germline gives CDR1 LNHDA, CDR2 SQIVND (reference sequence). The CDR3 length is 15 residues. V lost 6 bases and J 5 bases, leaving 20 bases between the germline ends. CDR3 bases: TGTGCCAGTAGAACCCAATGGGGGGCCTCAGACGAGCAGTACTTC. This codes for CASRTQWGASDEQYF.

This chain links TRBV4-2 with TRBJ1-2; D is perhaps TRBD1 (6 bases). CDR3 length: 15 residues. Trimming shortened V by 0 bases and J by 5 bases, and 13 bases separated the two germline ends. Germline V CDR1 and CDR2: LGHNA, YNFKEQ. In nucleotides, the CDR3 is TGTGCCAGCAGCCAAGACCTCCGGGACAAGTATGGCTACACCTTC. Translating gives CASSQDLRDKYGYTF.

The V and J genes are TRBV28 and TRBJ1-2, with D unclear. The germline CDR1 and CDR2 sequences are MDHEN and SYDVKM. Trimming left V 4 bases short and J 8 bases short, with 14 bases between. There are 13 residues in the CDR3. CDR3 nucleotide sequence: TGTGCCAGCAGTTCCGGGATCGTAGACGGCTACACCTTC. Protein sequence: CASSSGIVDGYTF.

The chain employs TRBV6-6 and TRBJ2-3; 11 nucleotides match TRBD2. Germline CDR1 and CDR2: MNHNY and SVGAGI (reference sequence). J gave up 3 bases and V 6 bases, and 8 bases lay outside the gene matches. The CDR3 contains 16 residues. The CDR3 nucleotides read TGTGCCAGCAGCCCACTAGCGGGAGAAGGGACAGATACGCAGTATTTT. Translation gives CASSPLAGEGTDTQYF.

This clone was seen a handful of times. The chain links TRBV2 to TRBJ2-1, with TRBD2 matching over 9 bases. This CDR3 has 15 amino acids. Germline assignment: CDR1 SNHLY and CDR2 FYNNEI. The V segment lost 4 bases and the J segment 8 bases; nucleotides outside the gene matches: 9. The CDR3 is CASSVRREGQDEQFF. The CDR3 nucleotides are TGTGCCAGCAGTGTTAGGCGGGAGGGCCAGGATGAGCAGTTCTTC. The whole variable domain, remainder taken from reference TRBV2 and TRBJ2-1, is EPEVTQTPSHQVTQMGQEVILRCVPISNHLYFYWYRQILGQKVEFLVSFYNNEISEKSEIFDDQFSVERPDGSNFTLKIRSTKLEDSAMYFCASSVRREGQDEQFFGPGTRLTVL.

This rearrangement joins TRBV4-1 to TRBJ2-1; no clear D. The CDR3 has 15 amino acids. V was pared by 1 base and J by 0 bases, with 7 bases between. The germline CDR1 and CDR2 sequences are MGHRA and YSYEKL. CDR3 in amino acids: CASSQGEFSYNEQFF. Written as DNA, the CDR3 is TGCGCCAGCAGCCAAGGAGAGTTCTCCTACAATGAGCAGTTCTTC.

Only one count was recorded for this clone. This rearrangement joins TRBV5-6 to TRBJ2-5, with D unresolved. CDR3 length: 15 residues. Germline V gene data show CDR1 as SGHDT and CDR2 as YYEEEE. Trimming took off 0 bases at V and 2 bases at J, with 11 bases between the two ends. The DNA for the CDR3 is TGTGCCAGCAGCTTGGAAACAGACTTTCAAGAGACCCAGTACTTC. Protein sequence: CASSLETDFQETQYF.

The rearrangement joins TRBV5-1 to TRBJ2-1, with D possibly being TRBD2 (5 bases). Germline V lookup: CDR1 SGHRS, CDR2 YFSETQ. Trimming shortened V by 0 bases and J by 5 bases, and 9 bases separated the two germline ends. This CDR3 has 14 residues. Here the CDR3 reads CASSLASGHNEQFF. The CDR3 DNA follows: TGCGCCAGCAGCTTGGCGAGCGGCCACAATGAGCAGTTCTTC.

This clone was counted once. This specimen includes other DNA sequences encoding the same CDR3. The J gene is TRBJ2-7, the V gene TRBV2, with unresolved D. The CDR3 runs 15 residues. Germline V gene sequence: CDR1 SNHLY, CDR2 FYNNEI. V was shortened by 1 base and J by 0 bases, with 10 bases between the two germline ends. CDR3 in DNA: TGTGCCAGCAGTGAAGGCGGACCCTCCTCCTACGAGCAGTACTTC. This sequence encodes CASSEGGPSSYEQYF. The full variable domain, its missing parts supplied by reference TRBV2 and TRBJ2-7, is EPEVTQTPSHQVTQMGQEVILRCVPISNHLYFYWYRQILGQKVEFLVSFYNNEISEKSEIFDDQFSVERPDGSNFTLKIRSTKLEDSAMYFCASSEGGPSSYEQYFGPGTRLTVT.

The chain combines TRBV15 with TRBJ2-1, with TRBD2 matching 9 bases. With 5 bases clipped from V and 7 bases from J, the junction kept 3 bases outside the gene matches. CDR3 size: 13 residues. In germline, CDR1 is LNHNV, CDR2 YYDKDF (reference sequence). CDR3 residues: CATSPSGANEQFF. The CDR3 region has the DNA TGTGCCACCAGCCCTAGCGGGGCGAATGAGCAGTTCTTC.

This chain connects TRBV10-3 to TRBJ2-7; 16 bases line up with TRBD2. The CDR3 is 19 residues long. The J segment lost 2 bases and the V segment lost 5 bases, leaving 12 bases of the junction unmatched. Germline CDR1 and CDR2: ENHRY and SYGVKD. The CDR3 nucleotides are TGTGCCATCAGTAGGAAGGGACTAGCGGGAGGGGGACTCGCCTACGAGCAGTACTTC. Translating it yields CAISRKGLAGGGLAYEQYF.

The chain couples TRBV7-9 to TRBJ2-7; D is unclear. The CDR3 length is 13 residues. Between the trimmed V and J ends, which lost 8 bases and 2 bases, there was a span of 13 bases. From germline, CDR1 is SEHNR and CDR2 FQNEAQ (reference sequence). The CDR3 spells CASQAPSTYEQYF. Here the CDR3 DNA reads TGTGCCAGCCAAGCCCCCTCCACCTACGAGCAGTACTTC.

The V gene is TRBV4-1, the J gene TRBJ2-7, with 9 bases fitting TRBD1. The V gene's germline CDR1 is MGHRA and CDR2 YSYEKL. V shed 2 bases and J 4 bases; nucleotides not matched to a gene: 12. The CDR3 runs 17 residues. This chain's CDR3 is CASSQLKTGTGWYEQYF. CDR3 sequence (DNA): TGCGCCAGCAGCCAACTGAAAACCGGGACAGGGTGGTACGAGCAGTACTTC.

The chain links TRBV30 to TRBJ1-5; D may be TRBD1 (6 bases). Trimming removed 2 bases from V and 1 base from J, with 6 bases in between. Per germline, CDR1 GTSNPN and CDR2 SVGIG (reference sequence). CDR3 size: 13 residues. DNA for the CDR3: TGTGCCTGGAGTAGGGGGAGCAATCAGCCCCAGCATTTT. It yields the protein CAWSRGSNQPQHF.

V is TRBV6-4 and J is TRBJ1-5; tentative D call: TRBD1 (5 bases). The CDR3 is 17 amino acids. CDR1 MRHNA and CDR2 SNTAGT come from the germline V gene. V was trimmed by 7 bases and J by 2 bases, leaving 21 bases between them. CDR3 residues: CASIRAGPSGGNQPQHF. The CDR3 coding sequence is TGTGCCAGCATTAGAGCGGGGCCCTCTGGGGGCAATCAGCCCCAGCATTTT.

The gene calls are TRBV7-2 and TRBJ2-1; D is unresolved. Germline V CDR1 and CDR2: SGHTA, FQGNSA. This CDR3 contains 14 residues. The V end was cut by 3 bases, the J end by 1 base, with 7 bases between. The CDR3 loop reads CASSFLGSYNEQFF. CDR3 bases: TGTGCCAGCAGCTTCCTGGGTTCCTACAATGAGCAGTTCTTC.

The chain links TRBV2 to TRBJ2-1, with 8 positions matching TRBD2. The CDR3 spans 14 residues. The ends lost 7 bases at V and 9 bases at J; junction bases unmatched: 11. Per germline, CDR1 SNHLY and CDR2 FYNNEI. The CDR3 reads CASTVQREFFEQFF. The CDR3 DNA sequence: TGTGCCAGCACCGTCCAGCGGGAGTTCTTTGAGCAGTTCTTC. Filled out from reference TRBV2 and TRBJ2-1, the complete variable domain reads EPEVTQTPSHQVTQMGQEVILRCVPISNHLYFYWYRQILGQKVEFLVSFYNNEISEKSEIFDDQFSVERPDGSNFTLKIRSTKLEDSAMYFCASTVQREFFEQFFGPGTRLTVL.

V is TRBV9 and J is TRBJ1-2; 9 bases are shared with TRBD1. This CDR3 contains 14 residues. V shed 4 bases and J 4 bases; nucleotides not matched to a gene: 5. Germline CDR1 reads SGDLS; CDR2 reads YYNGEE. The CDR3 coding sequence is TGTGCCAGCAGCACAGGGGGCTTCCTCTATGGCTACACCTTC. Translation: CASSTGGFLYGYTF.

The rearrangement uses TRBV28 and TRBJ1-5; D is perhaps TRBD1 (5 bases). CDR1 is MDHEN and CDR2 is SYDVKM in the germline V gene. This CDR3 contains 14 residues. Trimming took off 3 bases at V and 6 bases at J, with 12 bases between the two ends. The CDR3 nucleotides are TGTGCCAGCAGTTTCCCCACAGGCTTTCAGCCCCAGCATTTT. This sequence encodes CASSFPTGFQPQHF.

The rearrangement links TRBV11-2 to TRBJ2-5, with D possibly being TRBD1 (5 bases). Trimming took off 1 base at V and 0 bases at J, with 9 bases between the two ends. In germline, CDR1 is SGHAT, CDR2 FQNNGV. The CDR3 runs to 15 residues. CDR3 in amino acids: CASSLGPGYQETQYF. The CDR3 bases are TGTGCCAGCAGCTTAGGTCCAGGGTACCAAGAGACCCAGTACTTC.

The chain links TRBV11-3 to TRBJ2-7, with D possibly TRBD2 on 6 matching bases. The V gene lost 3 bases and the J gene lost 6 bases, with 15 bases spanning the gap. Looked up from germline, CDR1 is SGHNT and CDR2 is YENEEA. The CDR3 covers 14 residues. The CDR3: CASSFSGRPFEQYF. The DNA for the CDR3 is TGTGCCAGCAGCTTTTCCGGGAGACCCTTCGAGCAGTACTTC.

DNA for the CDR3: TGTGCCAGCCGCCCCCGTGATGGCCCTAACACCGGGGAGCTGTTTTTT. Its protein product is CASRPRDGPNTGELFF. The chain joins TRBV9 to TRBJ2-2; no reliable D call. Deletions cut 7 bases from V and 2 bases from J, with 18 bases between. Germline CDR1 and CDR2: SGDLS and YYNGEE. This CDR3 is built from 16 residues.

The chain combines TRBV7-9 with TRBJ2-5, with TRBD1 identical over 9 bases. V lost 5 bases to trimming and J lost 2 bases; unmatched junction nucleotides: 12. The germline gives CDR1 SEHNR, CDR2 FQNEAQ (reference sequence). The CDR3 is 17 amino acids. This CDR3 reads CASSPTRDREIQETQYF. The CDR3 coding sequence is TGTGCCAGCAGCCCTACCCGGGACAGGGAAATTCAAGAGACCCAGTACTTC.

Only one count was recorded for this clone. The chain carries TRBV30 and TRBJ2-1; a possible D gene is TRBD1 (6 bases). Trimming removed 2 bases at V and 0 bases at J, with 8 bases between. Germline CDR1 reads GTSNPN; CDR2 reads SVGIG (reference sequence). The CDR3 sequence is 14 residues long. CDR3 bases: TGTGCCTGGAGTTTGGGGGCCTCCTACAATGAGCAGTTCTTC. Amino acid sequence: CAWSLGASYNEQFF.

The V call is TRBV15, the J call TRBJ2-3, with a possible D match to TRBD1 (5 bases). Trimming took off 1 base at V and 3 bases at J, with 11 bases between the two ends. The V gene's germline CDR1 is LNHNV and CDR2 YYDKDF (reference sequence). This CDR3 has 15 amino acids. CDR3 coding DNA: TGTGCCACCAGCAGAGCTGGCAGGGAAACAGATACGCAGTATTTT. As protein: CATSRAGRETDTQYF.

This chain connects TRBV29-1 to TRBJ2-1; D remains ambiguous. Germline loops: CDR1 SQVTM, CDR2 ANQGSEA. The CDR3 is 11 amino acids. Trimming removed 7 bases from V and 2 bases from J, with 6 bases in between. CDR3 amino acids: CSGQTYNEQFF. CDR3 DNA sequence: TGCAGCGGCCAAACCTACAATGAGCAGTTCTTC.